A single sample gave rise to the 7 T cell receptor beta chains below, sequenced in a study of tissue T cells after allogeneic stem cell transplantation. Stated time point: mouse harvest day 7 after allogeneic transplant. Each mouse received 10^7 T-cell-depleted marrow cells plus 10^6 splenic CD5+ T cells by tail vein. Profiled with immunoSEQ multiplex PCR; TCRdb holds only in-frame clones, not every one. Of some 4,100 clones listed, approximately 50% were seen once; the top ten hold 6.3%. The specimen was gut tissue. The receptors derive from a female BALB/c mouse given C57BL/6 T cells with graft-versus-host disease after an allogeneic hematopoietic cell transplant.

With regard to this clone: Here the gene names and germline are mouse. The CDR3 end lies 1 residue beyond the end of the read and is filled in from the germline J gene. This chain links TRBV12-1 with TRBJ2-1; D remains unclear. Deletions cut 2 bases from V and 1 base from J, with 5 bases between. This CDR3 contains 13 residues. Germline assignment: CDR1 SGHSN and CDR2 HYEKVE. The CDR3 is CASSRGNYAEQFF. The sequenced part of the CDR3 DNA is TGTGCCAGCTCTCGCGGGAACTATGCTGAGCAGTTC.

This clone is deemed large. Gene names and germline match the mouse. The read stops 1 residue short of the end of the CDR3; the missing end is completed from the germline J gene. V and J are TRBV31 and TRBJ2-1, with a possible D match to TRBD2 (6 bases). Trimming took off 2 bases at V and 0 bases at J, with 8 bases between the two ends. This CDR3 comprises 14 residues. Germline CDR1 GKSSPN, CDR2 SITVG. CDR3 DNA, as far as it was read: TGTGCCTGGAGTACGGGACTTAACTATGCTGAGCAGTTC. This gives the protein CAWSTGLNYAEQF. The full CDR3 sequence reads CAWSTGLNYAEQFF.

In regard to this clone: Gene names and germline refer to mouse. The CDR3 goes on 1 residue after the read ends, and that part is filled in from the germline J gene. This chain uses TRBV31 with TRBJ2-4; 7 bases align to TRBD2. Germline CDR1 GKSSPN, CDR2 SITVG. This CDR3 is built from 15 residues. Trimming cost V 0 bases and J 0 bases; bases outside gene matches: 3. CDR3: CAWSLAGGSQNTLYF. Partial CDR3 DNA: TGTGCCTGGAGTCTAGCTGGGGGTAGTCAAAACACCTTGTAC.

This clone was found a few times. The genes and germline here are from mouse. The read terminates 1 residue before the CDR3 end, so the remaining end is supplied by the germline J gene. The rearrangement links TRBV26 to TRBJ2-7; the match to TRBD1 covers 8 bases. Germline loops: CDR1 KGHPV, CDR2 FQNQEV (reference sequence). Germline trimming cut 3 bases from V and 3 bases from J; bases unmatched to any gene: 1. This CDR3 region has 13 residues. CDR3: CASSLQGGYEQYF. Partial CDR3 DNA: TGTGCCAGCAGTCTACAGGGGGGCTATGAACAGTAC.

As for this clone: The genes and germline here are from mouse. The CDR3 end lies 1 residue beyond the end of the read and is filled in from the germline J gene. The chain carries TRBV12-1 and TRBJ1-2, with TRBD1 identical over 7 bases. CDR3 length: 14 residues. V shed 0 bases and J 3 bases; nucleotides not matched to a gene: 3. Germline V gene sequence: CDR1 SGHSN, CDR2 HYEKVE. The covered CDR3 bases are TGTGCCAGCTCTCTCGAACAGGGGTACTCCGACTACACC. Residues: CASSLEQGYSDYT. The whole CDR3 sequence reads CASSLEQGYSDYTF. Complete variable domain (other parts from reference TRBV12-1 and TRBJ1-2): DSGVVQSPRHIIKEKGGRSVLTCIPISGHSNVVWYQQTLGKELKFLIQHYEKVERDKGFLPSRFSVQQFDDYHSEMNMSALELEDSAMYFCASSLEQGYSDYTFGSGTRLLVI.

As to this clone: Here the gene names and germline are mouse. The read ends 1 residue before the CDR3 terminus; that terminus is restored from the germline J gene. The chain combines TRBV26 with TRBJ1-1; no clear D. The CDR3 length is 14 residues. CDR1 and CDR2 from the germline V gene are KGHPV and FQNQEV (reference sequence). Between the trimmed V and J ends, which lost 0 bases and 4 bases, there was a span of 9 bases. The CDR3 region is CASSLSGRGTEVFF. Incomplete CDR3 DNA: TGTGCCAGCAGTCTGTCAGGGCGAGGCACAGAAGTCTTC.

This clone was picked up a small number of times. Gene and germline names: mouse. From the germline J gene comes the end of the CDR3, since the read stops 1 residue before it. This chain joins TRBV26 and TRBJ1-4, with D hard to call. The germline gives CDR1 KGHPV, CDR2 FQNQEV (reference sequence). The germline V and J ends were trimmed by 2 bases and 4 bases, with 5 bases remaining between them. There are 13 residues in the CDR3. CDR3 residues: CASSLNGNERLFF. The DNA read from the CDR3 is TGTGCCAGCAGTCTGAACGGCAACGAAAGATTATTT. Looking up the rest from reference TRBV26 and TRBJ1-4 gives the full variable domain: NSKVIQTPRYLVKGQGQKAKMRCIPEKGHPVVFWYQQNKNNEFKFLINFQNQEVLQQIDMTEKRFSAECPSNSPCSLEIQSSEAGDSALYLCASSLNGNERLFFGHGTKLSVL.